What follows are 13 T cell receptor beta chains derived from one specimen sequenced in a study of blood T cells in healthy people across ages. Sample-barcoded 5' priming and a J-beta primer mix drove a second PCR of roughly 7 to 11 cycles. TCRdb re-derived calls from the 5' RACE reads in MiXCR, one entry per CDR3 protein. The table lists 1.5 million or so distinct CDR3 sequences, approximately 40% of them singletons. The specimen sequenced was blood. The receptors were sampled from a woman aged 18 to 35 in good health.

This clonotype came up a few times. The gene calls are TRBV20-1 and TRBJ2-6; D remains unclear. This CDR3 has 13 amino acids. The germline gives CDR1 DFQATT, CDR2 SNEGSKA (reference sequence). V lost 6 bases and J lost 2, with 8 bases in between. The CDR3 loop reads CSAEDAGANVLTF. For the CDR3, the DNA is TGCAGTGCAGAGGACGCTGGGGCCAACGTCCTGACTTTC.

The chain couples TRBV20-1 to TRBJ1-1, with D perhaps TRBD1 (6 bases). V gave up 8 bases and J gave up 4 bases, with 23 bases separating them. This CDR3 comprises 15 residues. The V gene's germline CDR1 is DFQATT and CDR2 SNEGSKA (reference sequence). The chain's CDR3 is CSIWGGATGGTEAFF. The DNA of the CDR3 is TGCAGTATTTGGGGGGGGGCGACGGGTGGCACTGAAGCTTTCTTT.

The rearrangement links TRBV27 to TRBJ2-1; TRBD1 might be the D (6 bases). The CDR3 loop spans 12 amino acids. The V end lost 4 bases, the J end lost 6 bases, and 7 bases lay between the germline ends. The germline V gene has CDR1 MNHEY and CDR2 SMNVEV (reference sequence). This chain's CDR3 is CASSSGVNEQFF. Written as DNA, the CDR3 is TGTGCCAGCAGTTCAGGGGTCAATGAGCAGTTCTTC.

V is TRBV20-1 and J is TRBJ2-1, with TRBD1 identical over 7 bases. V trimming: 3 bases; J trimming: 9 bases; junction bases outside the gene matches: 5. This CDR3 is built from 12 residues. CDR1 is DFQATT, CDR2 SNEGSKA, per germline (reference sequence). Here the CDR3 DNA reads TGCAGTGCTAGGACAGGGTATGTTGAGCAGTTCTTC. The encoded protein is CSARTGYVEQFF.

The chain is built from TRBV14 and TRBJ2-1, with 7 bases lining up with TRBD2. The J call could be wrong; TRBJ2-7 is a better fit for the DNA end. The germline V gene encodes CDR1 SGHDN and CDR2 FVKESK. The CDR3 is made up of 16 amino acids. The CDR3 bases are TGTGCCAGCAGCCAAGTCGGGGGAGGGTCCTACAATGAGCAGTACTTC. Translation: CASSQVGGGSYNEQYF.

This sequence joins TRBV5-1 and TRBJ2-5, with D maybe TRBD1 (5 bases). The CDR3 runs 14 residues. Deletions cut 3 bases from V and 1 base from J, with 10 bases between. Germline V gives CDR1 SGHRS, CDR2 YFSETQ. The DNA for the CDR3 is TGCGCCAGCAGCTCTGGGGCGCTCCAAGAGACCCAGTACTTC. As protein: CASSSGALQETQYF.

The CDR3: CANTRGLAGVVTQYF. In DNA, the CDR3 is TGTGCCAACACTAGGGGACTAGCGGGGGTTGTTACGCAGTATTTT. The J gene is TRBJ2-3, the V gene TRBV2; 14 nucleotides line up with TRBD2. Losses at the gene ends were 10 bases for V and 8 bases for J; bases not matched to a gene: 11. The CDR3 is 15 amino acids. CDR1 is SNHLY, CDR2 FYNNEI, per germline.

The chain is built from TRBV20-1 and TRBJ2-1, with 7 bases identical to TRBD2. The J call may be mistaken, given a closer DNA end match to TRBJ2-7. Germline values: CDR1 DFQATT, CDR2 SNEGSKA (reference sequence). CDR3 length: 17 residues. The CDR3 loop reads CSAIGRGDGSSYNEQYF. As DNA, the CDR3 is TGCAGTGCTATAGGCCGGGGGGATGGGAGCTCCTACAATGAGCAGTACTTC.

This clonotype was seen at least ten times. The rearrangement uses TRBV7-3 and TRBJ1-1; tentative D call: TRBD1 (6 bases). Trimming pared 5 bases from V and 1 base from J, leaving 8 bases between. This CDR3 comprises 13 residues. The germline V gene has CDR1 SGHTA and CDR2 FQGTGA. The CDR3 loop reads CASSADRNTEAFF. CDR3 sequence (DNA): TGTGCCAGCAGCGCGGACAGGAACACTGAAGCTTTCTTT.

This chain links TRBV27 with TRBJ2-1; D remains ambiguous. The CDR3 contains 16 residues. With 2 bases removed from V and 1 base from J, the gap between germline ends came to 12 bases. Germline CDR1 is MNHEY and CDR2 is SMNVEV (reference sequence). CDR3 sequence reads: CASSLGIPQSYNEQFF. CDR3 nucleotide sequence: TGTGCCAGCAGTTTAGGTATCCCACAGTCCTACAATGAGCAGTTCTTC.

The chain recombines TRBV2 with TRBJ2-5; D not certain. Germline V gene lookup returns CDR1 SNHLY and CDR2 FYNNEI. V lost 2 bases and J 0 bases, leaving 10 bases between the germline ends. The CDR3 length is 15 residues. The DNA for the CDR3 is TGTGCCAGCAGTGAACAAGCCCGCTACCAAGAGACCCAGTACTTC. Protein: CASSEQARYQETQYF.

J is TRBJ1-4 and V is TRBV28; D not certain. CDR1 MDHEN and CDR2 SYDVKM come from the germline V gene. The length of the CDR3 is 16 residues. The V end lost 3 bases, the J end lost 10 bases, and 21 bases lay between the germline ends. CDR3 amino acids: CASSFPPTGDAGKLFF. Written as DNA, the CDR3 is TGTGCCAGCAGTTTCCCCCCGACCGGTGACGCGGGAAAACTGTTTTTT.

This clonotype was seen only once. This CDR3 is CASSLARQGYQETQYF. In DNA form, the CDR3 reads TGTGCCAGCAGCTTGGCTCGACAGGGGTACCAAGAGACCCAGTACTTC. J is TRBJ2-5 and V is TRBV5-4; 8 bases agree with TRBD1. V gave up 0 bases and J gave up 0 bases; unmatched junction bases: 4. Germline V gene data show CDR1 as SGHNT and CDR2 as YYREEE (reference sequence). This CDR3 has 16 residues.